A single sample is the source of the 4 T cell receptor beta chains below, sequenced in a study of blood T cell repertoires in COVID-19. The table came from immunoSEQ multiplex PCR; TCRdb's copy has only in-frame clones and leaves some out. Of roughly 110,000 clones listed, about 79% are singletons. Sample: peripheral blood. The receptor set was obtained from an elderly man with COVID-19, enrolled during active disease.

The V gene is TRBV9, the J gene TRBJ2-5; the D gene is possibly TRBD2 (6 bases). The CDR3 totals 16 residues. Germline CDR1 SGDLS, CDR2 YYNGEE. Deletions cut 3 bases from V and 7 bases from J, with 22 bases between. The CDR3 reads CASSASLSGGAMTQYF. The CDR3 DNA reads TGTGCCAGCAGCGCGAGCCTCTCCGGCGGGGCGATGACCCAGTACTTC.

V is TRBV7-2 and J is TRBJ2-1; D perhaps matches TRBD2 (5 bases). V was pared by 2 bases and J by 0 bases, with 11 bases between. In germline, CDR1 is SGHTA, CDR2 FQGNSA. The CDR3 has 16 amino acids. The CDR3: CASSLLSGSSYNEQFF. As DNA, the CDR3 is TGTGCCAGCAGCTTACTGAGCGGTAGCTCCTACAATGAGCAGTTCTTC.

The genes are TRBV5-1 and TRBJ2-1; perhaps TRBD2 as D (6 bases). This CDR3 comprises 14 residues. V was pared by 3 bases and J by 8 bases, with 15 bases between. The V gene's germline CDR1 is SGHRS and CDR2 YFSETQ. In nucleotides, the CDR3 is TGCGCCAGCAGCTGGGCGGGACTCTCAGATGAGCAGTTCTTC. Its protein product is CASSWAGLSDEQFF.

The rearrangement links TRBV3-1 (or the pseudogene TRBV3-2) to TRBJ1-2, with D hard to call. This CDR3 is built from 16 residues. V lost 0 bases, J lost 4 bases, and 15 bases lay in between. The V gene's germline CDR1 is LGHDT and CDR2 YNNKEL (reference sequence). The DNA of the CDR3 is TGTGCCAGCAGCCAAGATTGGCAGGTCCCTCTCTATGGCTACACCTTC. Translating gives CASSQDWQVPLYGYTF.